A selection of T cell receptor beta chains follows, all from one sample in a study of blood T cell repertoires in COVID-19. Sequenced by immunoSEQ multiplex PCR; TCRdb stores in-frame clones only, minus some. The table shows 450,000 to 500,000 clones, with approximately 83% occurring only once. The specimen was peripheral blood. These receptors all stem from a human donor in a cohort sampled during active COVID-19. CDR3s include the opening cysteine and the closing phenylalanine or tryptophan. A D gene is named only where the DNA matches it firmly. Not all rows give a size; the values are once, few, many and, for expanded clones, a class.

cdr3_aa: CASSQLFGETQYF
cdr3_nt: TGTGCCAGCAGCCAACTATTCGGGGAGACCCAGTACTTC
v_call: TRBV3-1/TRBV3-2
d_call: NA
j_call: TRBJ2-5
clone_size: NA

cdr3_aa: CASIQGDRDYGYTF
cdr3_nt: TGTGCCAGCATCCAAGGGGACAGAGACTATGGCTACACCTTC
v_call: TRBV2
d_call: TRBD1
j_call: TRBJ1-2
clone_size: once

cdr3_aa: CASSPRRFLSNEQFF
cdr3_nt: TGTGCCAGCAGCCCTCGTAGATTCCTTTCAAATGAGCAGTTCTTC
v_call: TRBV9
d_call: NA
j_call: TRBJ2-1
clone_size: NA

cdr3_aa: CASSPSNGNQPQHF
cdr3_nt: TGTGCCAGCTCACCAAGCAACGGGAATCAGCCCCAGCATTTT
v_call: TRBV18
d_call: NA
j_call: TRBJ1-5
clone_size: NA

cdr3_aa: CASRGPGGDTIYF
cdr3_nt: TGTGCCAGCAGAGGTCCGGGGGGAGACACCATATATTTT
v_call: TRBV28
d_call: NA
j_call: TRBJ1-3
clone_size: NA

cdr3_aa: CTSSGPGTHGYEQYF
cdr3_nt: TGCACCAGCTCCGGGCCTGGGACTCATGGGTACGAGCAGTACTTC
v_call: TRBV1
d_call: NA
j_call: TRBJ2-7
clone_size: few

cdr3_aa: CAIKDRAEKLFF
cdr3_nt: TGTGCCATCAAGGACAGGGCTGAAAAACTGTTTTTT
v_call: TRBV28
d_call: TRBD1
j_call: TRBJ1-4
clone_size: once

cdr3_aa: CASSLFTGNGEQFF
cdr3_nt: TGCGCCAGCAGCTTGTTCACGGGAAATGGTGAGCAGTTCTTC
v_call: TRBV5-1
d_call: NA
j_call: TRBJ2-1
clone_size: NA

cdr3_aa: CASSYGGRINYGYTF
cdr3_nt: TGTGCCAGCAGTTACGGTGGCAGGATTAACTATGGCTACACCTTC
v_call: TRBV6-5
d_call: NA
j_call: TRBJ1-2
clone_size: few

cdr3_aa: CASSYSLGQDYEQYF
cdr3_nt: TGTGCCAGCAGTTACAGCCTTGGACAGGACTACGAGCAGTACTTC
v_call: TRBV6-2/TRBV6-3
d_call: TRBD1
j_call: TRBJ2-7
clone_size: NA

cdr3_aa: CASSEGPLPSEETQYF
cdr3_nt: TGTGCCAGCAGTGAAGGCCCACTCCCCTCCGAAGAGACCCAGTACTTC
v_call: TRBV2
d_call: NA
j_call: TRBJ2-5
clone_size: NA

cdr3_aa: CASSSSEGYSYEQYF
cdr3_nt: TGCGCCAGCAGCTCTTCGGAGGGATACTCCTACGAGCAGTACTTC
v_call: TRBV5-1
d_call: NA
j_call: TRBJ2-7
clone_size: NA

cdr3_aa: CASSLGLIYGYTF
cdr3_nt: TGTGCCAGCAGCTTAGGACTTATATATGGCTACACCTTC
v_call: TRBV7-9
d_call: NA
j_call: TRBJ1-2
clone_size: NA

cdr3_aa: CASSLSGTGTYEQYF
cdr3_nt: TGTGCCAGCAGCTTAAGCGGGACAGGAACCTACGAGCAGTACTTC
v_call: TRBV5-4
d_call: NA
j_call: TRBJ2-7
clone_size: NA

cdr3_aa: CASSQEFRQREQYF
cdr3_nt: TGCGCCAGCAGCCAAGAATTCAGGCAGCGGGAGCAGTACTTC
v_call: TRBV4-3
d_call: NA
j_call: TRBJ2-7
clone_size: NA